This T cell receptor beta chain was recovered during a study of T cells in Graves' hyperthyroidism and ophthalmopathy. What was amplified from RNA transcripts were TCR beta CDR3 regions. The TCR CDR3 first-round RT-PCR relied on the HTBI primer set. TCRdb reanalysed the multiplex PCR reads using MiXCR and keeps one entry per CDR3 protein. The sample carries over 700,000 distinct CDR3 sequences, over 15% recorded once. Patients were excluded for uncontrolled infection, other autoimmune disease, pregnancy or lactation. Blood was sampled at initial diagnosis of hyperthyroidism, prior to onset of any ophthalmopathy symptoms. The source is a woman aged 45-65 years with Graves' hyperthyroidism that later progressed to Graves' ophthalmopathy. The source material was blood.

The CDR3 coding sequence is TGTGCCAGCACCGACGGGGTTAGCAATCAGCCCCAGCATTTT. Its translation: CASTDGVSNQPQHF. The chain links TRBV12-3 or TRBV12-4 to TRBJ1-5; no firm D call. The V and J ends lost 7 bases and 0 bases respectively, with 10 bases between them. This CDR3 contains 14 residues.